This entry features one T cell receptor (beta chain) sequence. Using immunoSEQ multiplex PCR, the repertoire was profiled, and TCRdb retains in-frame clones only, with some absent. The sample shows about 170,000 clones, approximately 95% of them seen only once. The sample is drawn from a study of blood T cell repertoires in COVID-19. CDR1 and CDR2 from the germline V gene are KGHSH and LQKENI. The CDR3 consists of 13 residues. The V end lost 4 bases, the J end lost 8 bases, and 11 bases lay between the germline ends. This sequence originates from a woman aged 45-65 years with acute or convalescent COVID-19. The rearrangement uses TRBV18 and TRBJ1-4; D ambiguous. Sequenced sample: peripheral blood. The CDR3 DNA reads TGTGCCAGCTCACAGGAAGGAGGGGAAAAACTGTTTTTT. Translating gives CASSQEGGEKLFF.